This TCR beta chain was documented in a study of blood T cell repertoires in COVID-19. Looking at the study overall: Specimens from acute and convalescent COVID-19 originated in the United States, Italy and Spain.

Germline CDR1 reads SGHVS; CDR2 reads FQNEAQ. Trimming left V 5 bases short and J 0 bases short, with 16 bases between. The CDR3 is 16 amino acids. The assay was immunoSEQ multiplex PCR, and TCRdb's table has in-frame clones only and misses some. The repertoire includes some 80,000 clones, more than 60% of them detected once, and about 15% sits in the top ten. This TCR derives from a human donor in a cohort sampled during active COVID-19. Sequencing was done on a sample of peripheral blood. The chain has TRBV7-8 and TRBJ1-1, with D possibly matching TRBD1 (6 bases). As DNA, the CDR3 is TGTGCCAGCAGCCCACCCTGGACAGAGCTGAACACTGAAGCTTTCTTT. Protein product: CASSPPWTELNTEAFF. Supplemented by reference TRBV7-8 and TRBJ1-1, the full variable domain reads GAGVSQSPRYKVAKRGQDVALRCDPISGHVSLFWYQQALGQGPEFLTYFQNEAQLDKSGLPSDRFFAERPEGSVSTLKIQRTQQEDSAVYLCASSPPWTELNTEAFFGQGTRLTVV.